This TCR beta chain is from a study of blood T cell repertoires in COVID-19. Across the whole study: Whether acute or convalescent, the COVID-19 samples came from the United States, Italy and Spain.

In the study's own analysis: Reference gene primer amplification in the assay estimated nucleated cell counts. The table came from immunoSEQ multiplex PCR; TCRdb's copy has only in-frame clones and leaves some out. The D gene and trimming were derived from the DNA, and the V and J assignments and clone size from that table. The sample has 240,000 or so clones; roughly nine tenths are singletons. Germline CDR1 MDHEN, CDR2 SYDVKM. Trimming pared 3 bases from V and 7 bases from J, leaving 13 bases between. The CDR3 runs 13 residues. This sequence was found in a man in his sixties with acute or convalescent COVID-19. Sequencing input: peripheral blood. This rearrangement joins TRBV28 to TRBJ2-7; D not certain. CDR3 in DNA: TGTGCCAGCAGTTTCCTGACTGGCGCGGAGCAGTACTTC. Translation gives CASSFLTGAEQYF.